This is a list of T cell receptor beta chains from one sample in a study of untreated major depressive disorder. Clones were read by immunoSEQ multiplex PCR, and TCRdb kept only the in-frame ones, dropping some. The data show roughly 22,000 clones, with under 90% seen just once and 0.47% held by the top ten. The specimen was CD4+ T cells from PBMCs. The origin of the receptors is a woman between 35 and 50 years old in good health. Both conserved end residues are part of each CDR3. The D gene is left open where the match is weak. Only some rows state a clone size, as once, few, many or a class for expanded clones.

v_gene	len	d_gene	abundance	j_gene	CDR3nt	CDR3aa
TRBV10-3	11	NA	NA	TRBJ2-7	TGTGCCATACAGGGAGGCGACGAGCAGTACTTC	CAIQGGDEQYF
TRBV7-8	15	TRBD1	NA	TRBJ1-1	TGTGCCAGCAGCACCGTGACAGGGGCGAACACTGAAGCTTTCTTT	CASSTVTGANTEAFF
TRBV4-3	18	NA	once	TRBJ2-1	TGCGCCAGCAGCCAAGAATCCGGCGTCTCAACAGGATACAATGAGCAGTTCTTC	CASSQESGVSTGYNEQFF
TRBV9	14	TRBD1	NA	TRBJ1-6	TGTGCCAGCAGCGCGGGACAGGGAGGTTCCCCCCTCCACTTT	CASSAGQGGSPLHF
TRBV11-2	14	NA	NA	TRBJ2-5	TGTGCCAGCAGCTTAGATCGGGGATGGGGGGAGCAGTACTTC	CASSLDRGWGEQYF
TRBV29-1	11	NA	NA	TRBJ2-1	TGCAGCATTGCTGGGTCTCGGGAGCAGTTCTTC	CSIAGSREQFF
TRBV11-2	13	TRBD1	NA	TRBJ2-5	TGTGCCAGCAGTACGGACAGGGCGGAGACCCAGTACTTC	CASSTDRAETQYF
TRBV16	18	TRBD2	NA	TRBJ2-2	TGTGCCAGCAGCCAATTCTCCCTAGCGGGAGTGAGCACCGGGGAGCTGTTTTTT	CASSQFSLAGVSTGELFF
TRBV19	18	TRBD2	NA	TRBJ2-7	TGTGCCAGTAGTATAGTATACTCTTCTAGCGGGAGCTCCTCCGAGCAGTACTTC	CASSIVYSSSGSSSEQYF
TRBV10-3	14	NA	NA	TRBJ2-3	TGTGCCATCAAGGGCTTGGGTAGCACAGATACGCAGTATTTT	CAIKGLGSTDTQYF
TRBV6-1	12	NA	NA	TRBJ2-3	TGTGCCAGCAAACCACTTCAAGATACGCAGTATTTT	CASKPLQDTQYF
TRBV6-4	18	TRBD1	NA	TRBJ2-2	TGTGCCAGCAGCGCAAACCCCCCGGGACAGGGGAATCCCGGGGAGCTGTTTTTT	CASSANPPGQGNPGELFF
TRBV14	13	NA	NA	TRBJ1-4	TGTGCCAGCAGCCGGGGGGCTGGAGAAAAACTGTTTTTT	CASSRGAGEKLFF
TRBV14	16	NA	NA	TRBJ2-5	TGTGCCAGCAGCCAAGTTGCGTTCTGGAGTACGGAGACCCAGTACTTC	CASSQVAFWSTETQYF
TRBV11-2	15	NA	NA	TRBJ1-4	TGTGCCAGCAGCAGAAGAATTGCAACTAATGAAAAACTGTTTTTT	CASSRRIATNEKLFF